This TCR beta chain emerged from a study of glioma-infiltrating T cells. Study-wide results and limits: Non-neoplastic patients had below-expected tissue-blood divergence, while all gliomas exceeded expectation.

On this clonotype itself: Its antigen is as yet unknown.

Germline V gene sequence: CDR1 MDHEN, CDR2 SYDVKM. V shed 4 bases and J 6 bases; nucleotides not matched to a gene: 8. The CDR3 covers 15 residues. The iRepertoire nested amplicon-rescue multiplex PCR amplified TCR alpha and beta CDR3s from RNA. Input was 100-400 ng of tissue mRNA or PBMC total RNA. TCRdb re-called the multiplex PCR reads with MiXCR, one entry per CDR3 protein. The data contain fewer than 500,000 distinct CDR3 sequences, 41% of them seen just once; the ten biggest clones take up around 11%. The source of this sequence is a human donor with low-grade glioma or glioblastoma, undergoing nonglioma brain surgery, or in good health (not recorded which). Specimen: glioma tissue, nonneoplastic brain tissue, or PBMCs (not recorded which). The chain uses TRBV28 and TRBJ2-2; 7 positions match TRBD1. The CDR3 spells CASSSTGSRAGELFF. CDR3 DNA: TGTGCCAGCAGTTCGACAGGGTCTCGCGCCGGGGAGCTGTTTTTT.